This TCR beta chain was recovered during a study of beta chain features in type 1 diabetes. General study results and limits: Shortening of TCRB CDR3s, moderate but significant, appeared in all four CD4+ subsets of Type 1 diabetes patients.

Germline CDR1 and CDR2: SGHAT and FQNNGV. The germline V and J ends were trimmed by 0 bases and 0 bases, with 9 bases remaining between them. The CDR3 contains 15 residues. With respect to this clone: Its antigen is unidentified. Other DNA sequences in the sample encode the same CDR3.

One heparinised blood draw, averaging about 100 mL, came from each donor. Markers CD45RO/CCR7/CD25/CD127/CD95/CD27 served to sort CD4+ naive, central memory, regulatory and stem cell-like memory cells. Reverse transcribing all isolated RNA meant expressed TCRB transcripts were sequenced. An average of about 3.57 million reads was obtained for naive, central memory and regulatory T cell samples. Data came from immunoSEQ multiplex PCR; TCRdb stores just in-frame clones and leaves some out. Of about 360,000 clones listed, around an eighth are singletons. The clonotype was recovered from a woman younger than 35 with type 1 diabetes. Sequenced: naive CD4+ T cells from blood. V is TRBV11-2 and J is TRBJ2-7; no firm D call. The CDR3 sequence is CASSLDLGSSYEQYF. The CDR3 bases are TGTGCCAGCAGCTTAGATCTTGGTAGCTCCTACGAGCAGTACTTC.